The next 6 T cell receptor beta chains were all read from a single sample in a study of blood T cells in healthy people across ages (dated by TCRdb to the mid-2010s). The receptor library was made with 5' RACE. The sequencing machine was an Illumina HiSeq 2500. The second PCR ran for about 7 to 11 cycles and used a J-beta primer mix along with a sample-barcoded 5' primer. The public reads were run again by TCRdb, first through fastp at Q25 and then through MiXCR, and only productive beta chains were kept. Each record represents a unique CDR3 protein, reported with the most common genes and DNA among its rows. Recorded for this sample are some 1.4 million distinct CDR3 sequences; about 40% of them occurred a single time. The ten largest clones add up to roughly 7.9% of the sample. Sequencing was performed on blood. The receptors were sampled from a woman under 30 in good health.

A word on this clonotype: Mismatch with germline at one junction end may stem from a read error. V usage is TRBV6-5 and J usage is TRBJ1-4, with a tentative D call TRBD1 (5 bases). The germline V gene encodes CDR1 MNHEY and CDR2 SVGAGI. The CDR3 runs 14 residues. In DNA, the CDR3 is TGTGCCAGCAGTCCGGGGGTAAACCTCGGAAAATTGTTTTTT. This translates into CASSPGVNLGKLFF.

This clonotype showed up just a few times. The genes are TRBV28 and TRBJ2-1; the match to TRBD2 covers 7 bases. This CDR3 is 15 amino acids long. Per the germline V gene, CDR1 is MDHEN and CDR2 is SYDVKM. V dropped 6 bases and J dropped 2; count of bases not matched to a gene: 7. The CDR3 region has the DNA TGTGCCAGCAGGTACCGGGACTACCCCTACAATGAGCAGTTCTTC. Translation: CASRYRDYPYNEQFF.

This clonotype came up many times. The chain employs TRBV20-1 and TRBJ2-1, with TRBD2 matching 13 bases. Germline V CDR1 and CDR2: DFQATT, SNEGSKA (reference sequence). J lost 9 bases, V lost 5 bases, and 7 bases had no gene match. The CDR3 has 14 amino acids. The CDR3 region has the DNA TGCAGTGCTCCACCGGGACTAGCGGGATCTGAGCAGTTCTTC. Its translation: CSAPPGLAGSEQFF.

The chain employs TRBV20-1 and TRBJ2-7; D is possibly TRBD1 (6 bases). This CDR3 spans 13 amino acids. The ends were cut back, 6 bases at V and 6 bases at J, with 18 bases in the middle. The V gene's germline CDR1 is DFQATT and CDR2 SNEGSKA (reference sequence). The CDR3 loop is CSANPTGPSEQYF. The CDR3 coding sequence is TGCAGTGCCAATCCGACAGGCCCCAGCGAGCAGTACTTC.

This sequence joins TRBV4-1 and TRBJ2-3, with D possibly matching TRBD1 (6 bases). The length of the CDR3 is 16 residues. Trimming removed 0 bases at V and 2 bases at J, with 12 bases between. The germline V gene has CDR1 MGHRA and CDR2 YSYEKL. The CDR3 reads CASSQDPRDNTDTQYF. The CDR3 DNA sequence: TGCGCCAGCAGCCAAGATCCTAGGGACAACACAGATACGCAGTATTTT.

The chain has TRBV7-3 and TRBJ2-2; a weak D match, TRBD1 (5 bases). CDR3 length: 14 amino acids. Trimming took 8 bases from V and 5 from J, leaving 15 bases between them. Per germline, CDR1 SGHTA and CDR2 FQGTGA. The CDR3 region has the DNA TGTGCCAGCCTCCCCCAGGGTATTACCGGGGAGCTGTTTTTT. It encodes CASLPQGITGELFF. The full variable domain, with the rest looked up from reference TRBV7-3 and TRBJ2-2, is GAGVSQTPSNKVTEKGKYVELRCDPISGHTALYWYRQSLGQGPEFLIYFQGTGAADDSGLPNDRFFAVRPEGSVSTLKIQRTERGDSAVYLCASLPQGITGELFFGEGSRLTVL.